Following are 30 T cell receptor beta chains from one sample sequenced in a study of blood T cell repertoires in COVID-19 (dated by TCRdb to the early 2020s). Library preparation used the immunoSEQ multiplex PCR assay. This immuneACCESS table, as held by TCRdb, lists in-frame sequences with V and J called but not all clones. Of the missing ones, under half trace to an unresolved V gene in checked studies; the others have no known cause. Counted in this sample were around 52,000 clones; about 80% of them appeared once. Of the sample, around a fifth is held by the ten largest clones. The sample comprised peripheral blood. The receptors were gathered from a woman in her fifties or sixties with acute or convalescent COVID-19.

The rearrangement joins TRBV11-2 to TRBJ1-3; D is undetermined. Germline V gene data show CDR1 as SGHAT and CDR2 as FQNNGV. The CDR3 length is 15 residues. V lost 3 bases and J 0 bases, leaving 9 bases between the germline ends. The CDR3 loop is CASSFLSLSGNTIYF. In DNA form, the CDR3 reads TGTGCCAGCAGCTTTCTCTCCCTCTCTGGAAACACCATATATTTT.

CDR3 nucleotide sequence: TGTGCCTGGAGGGGGGGTAATTCACCCCTCCACTTT. This codes for CAWRGGNSPLHF. V usage is TRBV30 and J usage is TRBJ1-6, with D perhaps TRBD1 (5 bases). Germline V gene lookup returns CDR1 GTSNPN and CDR2 SVGIG (reference sequence). Trimming took off 3 bases at V and 6 bases at J, with 6 bases between the two ends. This CDR3 contains 12 residues.

CDR3 sequence (DNA): TGCGCCAGCAGCTTACAACAGGGTCCGAACACTGAAGCTTTCTTT. This gives the protein CASSLQQGPNTEAFF. This chain uses TRBV5-1 with TRBJ1-1; tentatively, D is TRBD1 (6 bases). The CDR3 totals 15 residues. Deletions cut 2 bases from V and 1 base from J, with 12 bases between. Germline lookup yields CDR1 SGHRS and CDR2 YFSETQ.

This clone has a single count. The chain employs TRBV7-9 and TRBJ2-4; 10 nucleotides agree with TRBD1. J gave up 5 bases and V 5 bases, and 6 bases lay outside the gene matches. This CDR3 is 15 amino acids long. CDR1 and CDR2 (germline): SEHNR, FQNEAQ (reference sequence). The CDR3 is CASSTAGTGENIQYF. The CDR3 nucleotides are TGTGCCAGCAGCACCGCCGGGACAGGGGAAAACATTCAGTACTTC.

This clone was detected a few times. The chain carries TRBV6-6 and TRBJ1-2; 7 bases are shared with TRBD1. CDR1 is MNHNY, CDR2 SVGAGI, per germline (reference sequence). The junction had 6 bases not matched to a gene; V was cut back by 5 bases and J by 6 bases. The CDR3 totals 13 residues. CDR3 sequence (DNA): TGTGCCAGCAGTCAGACAGGGTATGATGGCTACACCTTC. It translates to CASSQTGYDGYTF.

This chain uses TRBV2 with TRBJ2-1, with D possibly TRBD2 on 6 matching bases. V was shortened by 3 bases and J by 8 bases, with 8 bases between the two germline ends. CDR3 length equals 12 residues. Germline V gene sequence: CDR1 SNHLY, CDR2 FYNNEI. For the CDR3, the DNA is TGTGCCAGCAGTGAGTGGGGGGATGAGCAGTTCTTC. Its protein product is CASSEWGDEQFF.

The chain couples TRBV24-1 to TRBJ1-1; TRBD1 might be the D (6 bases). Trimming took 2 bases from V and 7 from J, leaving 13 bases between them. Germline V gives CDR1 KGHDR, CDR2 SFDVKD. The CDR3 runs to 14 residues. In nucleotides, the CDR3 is TGTGCCACCAGTGATTCTACAGGGTATAATGAAGCTTTCTTT. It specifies CATSDSTGYNEAFF.

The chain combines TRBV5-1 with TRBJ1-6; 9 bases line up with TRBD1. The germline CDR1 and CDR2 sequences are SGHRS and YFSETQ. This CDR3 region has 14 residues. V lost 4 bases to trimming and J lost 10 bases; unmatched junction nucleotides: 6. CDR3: CASSLITGGSPLHF. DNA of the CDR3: TGCGCCAGCAGCCTTATCACAGGGGGCTCACCCCTCCACTTT. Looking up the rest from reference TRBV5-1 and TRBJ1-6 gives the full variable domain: KAGVTQTPRYLIKTRGQQVTLSCSPISGHRSVSWYQQTPGQGLQFLFEYFSETQRNKGNFPGRFSGRQFSNSRSEMNVSTLELGDSALYLCASSLITGGSPLHFGNGTRLTVT.

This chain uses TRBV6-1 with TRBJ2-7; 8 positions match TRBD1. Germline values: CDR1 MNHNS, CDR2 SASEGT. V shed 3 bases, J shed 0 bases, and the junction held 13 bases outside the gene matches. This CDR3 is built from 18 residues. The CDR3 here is CASSDRTGTPLSSYEQYF. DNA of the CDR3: TGTGCCAGCAGTGACCGGACAGGGACTCCCCTTAGCTCCTACGAGCAGTACTTC.

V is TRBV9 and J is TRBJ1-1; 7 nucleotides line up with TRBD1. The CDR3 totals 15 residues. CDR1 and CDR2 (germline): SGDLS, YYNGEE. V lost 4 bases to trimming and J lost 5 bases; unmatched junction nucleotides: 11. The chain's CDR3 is CASSPLRQGKTEAFF. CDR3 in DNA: TGTGCCAGCAGCCCCCTCCGACAGGGAAAGACTGAAGCTTTCTTT.

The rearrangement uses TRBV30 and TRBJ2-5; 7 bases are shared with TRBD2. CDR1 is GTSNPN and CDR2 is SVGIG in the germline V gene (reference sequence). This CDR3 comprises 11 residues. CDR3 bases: TGTGCTTCCGGGGAGGGGGAGACCCAGTACTTC. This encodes CASGEGETQYF.

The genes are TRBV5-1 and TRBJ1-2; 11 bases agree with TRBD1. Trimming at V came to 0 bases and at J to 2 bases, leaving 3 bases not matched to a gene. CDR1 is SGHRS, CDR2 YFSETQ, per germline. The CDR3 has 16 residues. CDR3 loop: CASSLAGQGVNYGYTF. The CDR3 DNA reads TGCGCCAGCAGCTTGGCGGGACAGGGGGTGAACTATGGCTACACCTTC.

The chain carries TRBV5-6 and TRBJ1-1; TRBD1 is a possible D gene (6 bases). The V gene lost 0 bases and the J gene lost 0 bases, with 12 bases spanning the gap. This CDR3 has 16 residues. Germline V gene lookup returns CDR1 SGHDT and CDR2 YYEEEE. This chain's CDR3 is CASSLGARQVNTEAFF. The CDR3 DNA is TGTGCCAGCAGCTTGGGAGCCAGACAGGTGAACACTGAAGCTTTCTTT.

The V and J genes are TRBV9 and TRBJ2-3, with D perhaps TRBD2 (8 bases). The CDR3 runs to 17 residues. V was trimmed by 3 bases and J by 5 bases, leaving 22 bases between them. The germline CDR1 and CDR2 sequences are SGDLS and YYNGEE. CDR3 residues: CASSAPGGTRGGDTQYF. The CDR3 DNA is TGTGCCAGCAGCGCCCCAGGGGGGACTAGAGGGGGAGATACGCAGTATTTT.

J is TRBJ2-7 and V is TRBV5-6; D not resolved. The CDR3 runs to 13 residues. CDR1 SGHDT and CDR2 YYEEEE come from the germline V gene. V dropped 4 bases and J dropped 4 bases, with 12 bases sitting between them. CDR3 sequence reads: CASSTGYRYEQYF. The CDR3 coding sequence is TGTGCCAGCAGCACGGGTTATCGGTACGAGCAGTACTTC.

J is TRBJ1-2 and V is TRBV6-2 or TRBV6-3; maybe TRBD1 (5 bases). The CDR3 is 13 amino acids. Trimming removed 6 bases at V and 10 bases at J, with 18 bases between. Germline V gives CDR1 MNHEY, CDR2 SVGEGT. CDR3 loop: CASSLGHGADYTF. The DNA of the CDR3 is TGTGCCAGCAGCCTTGGACACGGAGCAGACTACACCTTC.

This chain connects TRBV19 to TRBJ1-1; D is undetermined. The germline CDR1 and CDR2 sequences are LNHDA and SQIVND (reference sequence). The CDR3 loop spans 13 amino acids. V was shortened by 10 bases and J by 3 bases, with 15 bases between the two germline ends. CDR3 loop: CATLGSSYTEAFF. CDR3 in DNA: TGTGCCACCTTGGGCAGCAGTTACACTGAAGCTTTCTTT.

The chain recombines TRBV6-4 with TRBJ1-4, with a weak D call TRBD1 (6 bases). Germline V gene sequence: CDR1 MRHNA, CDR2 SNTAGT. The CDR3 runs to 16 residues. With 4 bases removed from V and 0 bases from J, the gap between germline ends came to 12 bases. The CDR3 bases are TGTGCCAGCAGTGCCGGGACACGTGCAACTAATGAAAAACTGTTTTTT. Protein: CASSAGTRATNEKLFF.

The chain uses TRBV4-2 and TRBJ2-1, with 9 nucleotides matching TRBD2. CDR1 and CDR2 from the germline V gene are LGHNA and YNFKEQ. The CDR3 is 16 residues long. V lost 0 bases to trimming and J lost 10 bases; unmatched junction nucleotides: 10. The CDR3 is CASSQESSGGHLEQFF. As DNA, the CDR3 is TGTGCCAGCAGCCAAGAATCAAGCGGGGGGCATTTGGAGCAGTTCTTC.

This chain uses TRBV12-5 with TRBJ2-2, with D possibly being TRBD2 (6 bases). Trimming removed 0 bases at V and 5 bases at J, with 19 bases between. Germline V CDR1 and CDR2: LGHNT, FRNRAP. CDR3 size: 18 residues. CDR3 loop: CASGLVPLGGLKTGELFF. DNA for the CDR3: TGTGCTAGTGGTTTGGTACCCCTAGGAGGGTTAAAGACCGGGGAGCTGTTTTTT.

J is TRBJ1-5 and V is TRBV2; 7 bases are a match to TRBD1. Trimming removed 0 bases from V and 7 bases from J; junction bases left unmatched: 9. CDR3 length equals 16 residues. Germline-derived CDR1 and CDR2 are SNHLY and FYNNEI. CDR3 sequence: CASSEALQGVRQPQHF. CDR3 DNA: TGTGCCAGCAGTGAAGCGCTTCAGGGGGTGCGGCAGCCCCAGCATTTT.

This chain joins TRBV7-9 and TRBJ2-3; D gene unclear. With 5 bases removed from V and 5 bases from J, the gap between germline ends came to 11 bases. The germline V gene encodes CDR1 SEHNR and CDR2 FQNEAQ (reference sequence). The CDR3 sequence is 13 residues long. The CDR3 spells CASSHQLEDTQYF. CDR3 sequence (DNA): TGTGCCAGCAGCCACCAACTCGAAGATACGCAGTATTTT.

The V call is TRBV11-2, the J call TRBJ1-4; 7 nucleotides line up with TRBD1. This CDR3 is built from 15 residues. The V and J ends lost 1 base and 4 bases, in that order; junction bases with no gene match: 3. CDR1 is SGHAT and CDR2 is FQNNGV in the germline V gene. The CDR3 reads CASSLGDRVNEKLFF. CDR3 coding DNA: TGTGCCAGCAGCTTAGGAGACAGGGTTAATGAAAAACTGTTTTTT. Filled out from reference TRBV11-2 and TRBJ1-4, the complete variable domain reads EAGVAQSPRYKIIEKRQSVAFWCNPISGHATLYWYQQILGQGPKLLIQFQNNGVVDDSQLPKDRFSAERLKGVDSTLKIQPAKLEDSAVYLCASSLGDRVNEKLFFGSGTQLSVL.

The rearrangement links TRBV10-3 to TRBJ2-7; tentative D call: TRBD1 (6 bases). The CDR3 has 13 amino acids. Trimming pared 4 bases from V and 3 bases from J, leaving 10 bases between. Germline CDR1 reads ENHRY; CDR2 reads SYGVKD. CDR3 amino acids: CAISGGTYYEQYF. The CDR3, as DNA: TGTGCCATCAGTGGAGGGACATACTACGAGCAGTACTTC.

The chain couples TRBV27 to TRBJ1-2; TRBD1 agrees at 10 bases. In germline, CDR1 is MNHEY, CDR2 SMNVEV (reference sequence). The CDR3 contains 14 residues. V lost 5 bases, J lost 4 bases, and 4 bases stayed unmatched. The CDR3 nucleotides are TGTGCCAGCAGTACGACAGGGGGCCTCTATGGCTACACCTTC. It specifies CASSTTGGLYGYTF.

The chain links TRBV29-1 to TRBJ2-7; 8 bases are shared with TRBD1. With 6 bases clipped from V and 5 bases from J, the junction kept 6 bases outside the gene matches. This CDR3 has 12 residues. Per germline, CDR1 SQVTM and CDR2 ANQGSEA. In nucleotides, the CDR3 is TGCAGCGTGAGACAGGGGAGTAACGAGCAGTACTTC. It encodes CSVRQGSNEQYF.

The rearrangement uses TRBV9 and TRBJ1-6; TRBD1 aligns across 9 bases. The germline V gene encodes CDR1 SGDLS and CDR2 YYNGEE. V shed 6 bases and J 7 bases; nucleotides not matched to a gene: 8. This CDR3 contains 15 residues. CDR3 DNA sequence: TGTGCCAGCACCCCAGGGACAGGGCTGAATTCACCCCTCCACTTT. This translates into CASTPGTGLNSPLHF.

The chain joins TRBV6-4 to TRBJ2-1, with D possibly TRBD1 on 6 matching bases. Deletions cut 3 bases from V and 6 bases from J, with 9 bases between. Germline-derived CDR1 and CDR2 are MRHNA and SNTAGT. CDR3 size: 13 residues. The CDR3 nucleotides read TGTGCCAGCAGTGAGATAGGGGGCAATGAGCAGTTCTTC. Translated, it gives CASSEIGGNEQFF.

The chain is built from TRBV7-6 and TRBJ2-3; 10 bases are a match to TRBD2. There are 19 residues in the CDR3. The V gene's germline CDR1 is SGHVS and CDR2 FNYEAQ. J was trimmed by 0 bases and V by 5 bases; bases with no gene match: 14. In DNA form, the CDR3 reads TGTGCCAGCAGCCCAGGGGGGCTAGCGGGAGCAACTAGCACAGATACGCAGTATTTT. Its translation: CASSPGGLAGATSTDTQYF.

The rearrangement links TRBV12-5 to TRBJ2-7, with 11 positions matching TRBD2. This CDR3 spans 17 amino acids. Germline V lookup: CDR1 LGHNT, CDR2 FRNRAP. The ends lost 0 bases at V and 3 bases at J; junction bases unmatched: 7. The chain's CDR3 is CASGLVTSGVAGYEQYF. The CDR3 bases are TGTGCTAGTGGTTTGGTGACTAGCGGGGTCGCCGGCTACGAGCAGTACTTC.